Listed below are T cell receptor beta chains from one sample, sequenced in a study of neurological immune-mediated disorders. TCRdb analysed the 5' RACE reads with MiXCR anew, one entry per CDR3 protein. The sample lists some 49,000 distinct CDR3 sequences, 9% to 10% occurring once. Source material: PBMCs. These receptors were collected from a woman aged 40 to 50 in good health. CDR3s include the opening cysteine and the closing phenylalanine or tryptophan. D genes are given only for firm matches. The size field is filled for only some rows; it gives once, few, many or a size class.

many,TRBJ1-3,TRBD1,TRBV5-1,TGCGCCAGCAGCAGGACAGGGGCGATCTCTGGAAACACCATATATTTT,CASSRTGAISGNTIYF
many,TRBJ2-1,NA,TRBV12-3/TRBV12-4,TGTGCCAGCAGCCTCCTCGGAGGCCCCTACAATGAGCAGTTCTTC,CASSLLGGPYNEQFF
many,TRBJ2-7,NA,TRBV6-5,TGTGCCAGCAGTTACTCCCAGGGGACCTCCTACGAGCAGTACTTC,CASSYSQGTSYEQYF
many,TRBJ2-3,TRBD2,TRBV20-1,TGCAGTGCTCTCAGAACCGGGACTAGCGTACATACGCAGTATTTT,CSALRTGTSVHTQYF
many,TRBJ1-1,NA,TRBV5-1,TGCGCCAGCAGTACAGGTGGGTACACTGAAGCTTTCTTT,CASSTGGYTEAFF
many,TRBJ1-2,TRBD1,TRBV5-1,TGCGCCAGCAGCTTGGTGCCCCGGGACAGGGGGGTAGCTAACTATGGCTACACCTTC,CASSLVPRDRGVANYGYTF
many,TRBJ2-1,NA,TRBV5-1,TGCGCCAGCAGCTGGGAGTGGGACTCGTCCTACAATGAGCAGTTCTTC,CASSWEWDSSYNEQFF
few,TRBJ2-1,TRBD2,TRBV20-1,TGCAGTGCTAGAGATCGCGGGAGAGTCTACAATGAGCAGTTCTTC,CSARDRGRVYNEQFF
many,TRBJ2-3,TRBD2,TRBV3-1,TGTGCCAGCAGCCAAGAGAGGGACTACTACTTCACAGATACGCAGTATTTT,CASSQERDYYFTDTQYF
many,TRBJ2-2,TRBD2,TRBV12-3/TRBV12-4,TGTGCCAGCAGTTTTCGGGGGGGCCGGAGGACCGGGGAGCTGTTTTTT,CASSFRGGRRTGELFF
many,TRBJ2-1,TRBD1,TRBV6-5,TGTGCCAGCAGTACCCGGGACAGATACTACAATGAGCAGTTCTTC,CASSTRDRYYNEQFF
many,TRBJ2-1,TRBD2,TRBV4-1,TGCGCCAGCAGCCAAGAAACTAGCGGGGGATACAATGAGCAGTTCTTC,CASSQETSGGYNEQFF
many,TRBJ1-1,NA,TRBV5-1,TGCGCCAGCAGCTTGGCCGACAGGACGAACACTGAAGCTTTCTTT,CASSLADRTNTEAFF
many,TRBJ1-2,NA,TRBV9,TGTGCCAGCACCCTCACCGGGACGGAACATAACTATGGCTACACCTTC,CASTLTGTEHNYGYTF
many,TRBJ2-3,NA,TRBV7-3,TGTGCCAGCAGCTCGGCCAGGGCAGATACGCAGTATTTT,CASSSARADTQYF
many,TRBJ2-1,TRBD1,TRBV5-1,TGCGCCAGCAGCCCCCCGGACAGGGAGGATGAGCAGTTCTTC,CASSPPDREDEQFF
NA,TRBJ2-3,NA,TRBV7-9,TGTGCCATTGGACTCGGGGCTAGCGTAGTTGCAGATACGCAGTATTTT,CAIGLGASVVADTQYF
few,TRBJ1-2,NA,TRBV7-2,TGTGCCAGCAGCCCCTACAGTCCAAGAGCCTACACCTTC,CASSPYSPRAYTF
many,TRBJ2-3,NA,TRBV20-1,TGCAGTGCTAGAGATGCGGGACTGCTAGATACGCAGTATTTT,CSARDAGLLDTQYF
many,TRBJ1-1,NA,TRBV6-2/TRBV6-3,TGTGCCAGCAGTTCCCGCTTGGGCAGCTCGAACACTGAAGCTTTCTTT,CASSSRLGSSNTEAFF
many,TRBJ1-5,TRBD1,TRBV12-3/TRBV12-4,TGTGCCAGCAGTCTCGGACAGGGGATTGGCCAGCCCCAGCATTTT,CASSLGQGIGQPQHF
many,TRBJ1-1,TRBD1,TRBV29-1,TGCAGCGTCGGGACAGGGAACACTGAAGCTTTCTTT,CSVGTGNTEAFF
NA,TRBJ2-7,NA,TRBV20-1,TGCAGTGCTAGAGTTCCGGACAGATCCTCCGAGCAGTACTTC,CSARVPDRSSEQYF
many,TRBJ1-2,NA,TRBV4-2,TGTGCCAGCAGCCAAGAGCCAGGGGCGGATGGCTACACCTTC,CASSQEPGADGYTF
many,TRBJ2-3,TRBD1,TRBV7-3,TGTGCCAGCAGCGCTACAGGGGGCCCCACAGATACGCAGTATTTT,CASSATGGPTDTQYF
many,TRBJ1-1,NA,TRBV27,TGTGCCAGCAGTCCCGGGGGAGGGACTGAAGCTTTCTTT,CASSPGGGTEAFF
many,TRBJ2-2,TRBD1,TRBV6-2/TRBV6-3,TGTGCCAGCAGTGACGGGACAGGGGGACCCGGGGAGCTGTTTTTT,CASSDGTGGPGELFF
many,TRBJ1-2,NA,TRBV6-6,TGTGCCAGCAGCCTATTCGAGGGCTACACCTTC,CASSLFEGYTF
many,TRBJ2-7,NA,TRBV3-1,TGTGCCAGCAGCCAAGGGCGAGGAGGAACGTACGAGCAGTACTTC,CASSQGRGGTYEQYF
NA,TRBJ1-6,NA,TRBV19,TGTGCCAGTAGTTTGAGGGTGGACGATTCACCCCTCCACTTT,CASSLRVDDSPLHF
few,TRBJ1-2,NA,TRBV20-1,TGCAGTGCCAAGGGGGGATATGGGTATGGCTACACCTTC,CSAKGGYGYGYTF
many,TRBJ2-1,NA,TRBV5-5,TGTGCCAGCAGCTTGAATCTGGCGCCCTTTTACAATGAGCAGTTCTTC,CASSLNLAPFYNEQFF
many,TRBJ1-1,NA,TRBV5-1,TGCGCCAGCAGCTTAGAGGAAAACACTGAAGCTTTCTTT,CASSLEENTEAFF
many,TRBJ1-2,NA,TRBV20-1,TGCAGTGCTAGATTTTTTGAACCGGGACGGATGAACTATGGCTACACCTTC,CSARFFEPGRMNYGYTF
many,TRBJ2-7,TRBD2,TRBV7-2,TGTGCCAGCAGCTTAGCGGTCCTAGCGGGAAAATACGAGCAGTACTTC,CASSLAVLAGKYEQYF
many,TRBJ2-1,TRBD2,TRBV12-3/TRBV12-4,TGTGCCAGCAGGCCCCTACCGGGACTAGCGCAATGGGAAGGCTCCTACAATGAGCAGTTCTTC,CASRPLPGLAQWEGSYNEQFF
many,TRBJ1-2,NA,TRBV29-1,TGCAGCGTTGAAAAACAACTCGACAACTATGGCTACACCTTC,CSVEKQLDNYGYTF
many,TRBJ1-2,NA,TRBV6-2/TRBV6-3,TGTGCCAGCAGTTACTTCAGGGTCTACACCTTC,CASSYFRVYTF
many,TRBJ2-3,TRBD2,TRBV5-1,TGCGCCAGCAGCTTCCTCGCTAGCGGTAGCACAGATACGCAGTATTTT,CASSFLASGSTDTQYF
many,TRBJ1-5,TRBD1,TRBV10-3,TGTGCCATCAGTGAGGGACAGGGCAATCAGCCCCAGCATTTT,CAISEGQGNQPQHF
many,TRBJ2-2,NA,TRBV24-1,TGTGCCACCAGTGAACAGGCCTCCGGGGAGCTGTTTTTT,CATSEQASGELFF
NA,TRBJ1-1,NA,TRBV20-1,TGCAGTTCTTCCAGGCGACCCCTCGGTTCTGAAGCTTTCTTT,CSSSRRPLGSEAFF
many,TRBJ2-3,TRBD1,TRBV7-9,TGTGCCAGCAGCGCACGGACAGGGCGGAGAACGGATACGCAGTATTTT,CASSARTGRRTDTQYF
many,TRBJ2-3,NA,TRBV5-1,TGCGCCAGCAGCTTCACAGATACGCAGTATTTT,CASSFTDTQYF
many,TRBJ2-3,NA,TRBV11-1,TGTGCCAGCAGCCGATCGGACTCAAATCTAGATACGCAGTATTTT,CASSRSDSNLDTQYF
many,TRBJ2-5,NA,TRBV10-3,TGTGCCATCAGTGAGTCTAGGGCCAACCAAGAGACCCAGTACTTC,CAISESRANQETQYF
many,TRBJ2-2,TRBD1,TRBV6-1,TGTGCCAGCATTGTTCCAGGGGGCTACACCGGGGAGCTGTTTTTT,CASIVPGGYTGELFF
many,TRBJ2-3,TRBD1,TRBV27,TGTGCCAGCAGGAGACAGGGGAGCACAGATACGCAGTATTTT,CASRRQGSTDTQYF
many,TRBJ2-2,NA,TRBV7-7,TGTGCTAGCAGCCTCCTACATGCGGCCGGGGAGCTGTTTTTT,CASSLLHAAGELFF
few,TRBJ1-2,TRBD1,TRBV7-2,TGTGCCAGCAGCGCCGGACAGGGGTATGGCTACACCTTC,CASSAGQGYGYTF
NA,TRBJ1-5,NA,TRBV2,TGTGCAAGGGGTGGGGAGGGAAGCAATCAGCCCCAGAATTTT,CARGGEGSNQPQNF
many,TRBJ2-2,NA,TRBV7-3,TGTGCCAGCAGCTTAATGACCGGAAGAAACACCGGGGAGCTGTTTTTT,CASSLMTGRNTGELFF
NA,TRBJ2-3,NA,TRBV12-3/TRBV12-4,TGTGCCAGCAGTTCGTCTGGATTCGGGGGAGATACGCAGTATTTT,CASSSSGFGGDTQYF
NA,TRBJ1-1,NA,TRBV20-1,TGCAGTGCTAGATCGGGACAATCTCATAGCGGTTTCTTT,CSARSGQSHSGFF
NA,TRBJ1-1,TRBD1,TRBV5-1,TGCGCCAGCAGCTTAGACAGGGGAATTCGGAACACTGAAGCTTTCTTT,CASSLDRGIRNTEAFF
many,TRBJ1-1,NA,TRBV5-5,TGTGCCAGCAGCTTGTACGCAGGGCGGCCTGAAGCTTTCTTT,CASSLYAGRPEAFF
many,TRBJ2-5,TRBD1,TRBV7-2,TGTGCCAGCAGCCCCGGGACAGGGGGTGGGGAGACCCAGTACTTC,CASSPGTGGGETQYF
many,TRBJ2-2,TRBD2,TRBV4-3,TGCGCCAGCAGCCAAGGGGATTTGGCGGGGGAGGTCACCGGGGAGCTGTTTTTT,CASSQGDLAGEVTGELFF
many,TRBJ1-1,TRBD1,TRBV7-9,TGTGCCAGCAGCTTAGCTCCCCTGACAGGGGGCGGCCCTGAAGCTTTCTTT,CASSLAPLTGGGPEAFF